The 32 T cell receptor beta chains below were found in one sample sequenced in a study of regulatory T cells in long-lasting Graves disease. Specified time point: persistent/refractory GD, antithyroid drugs over 5 years with positive TRAb. Isolated PBMC RNA provided the starting material for the TCR library. Building the TCR beta libraries relied on iRepertoire HTBI primers, and CDR3 regions underwent Arm-PCR. TCRdb re-analysed the multiplex PCR reads in MiXCR, keeping a single row per CDR3 protein. The sample gives roughly 300,000 distinct CDR3 sequences, 22% of which show up once; about 61% is in the top ten. The sample here was peripheral blood mononuclear cells (PBMCs), taken when the disease was refractory, from a patient treated with antithyroid drugs. These receptors were obtained from a female donor with Graves disease.

This clonotype was recorded a few times. CDR3 region: CASSLGTGTAAFF. CDR3 in DNA: TGTGCCAGCAGCTTAGGAACCGGGACAGCGGCTTTCTTT. V is TRBV7-9 and J is TRBJ1-1, with TRBD1 matching 7 bases. V lost 1 base to trimming and J lost 11 bases; unmatched junction nucleotides: 7. CDR1 is SEHNR and CDR2 is FQNEAQ in the germline V gene (reference sequence). The CDR3 is 13 amino acids.

This clonotype showed up just a few times. The chain couples TRBV29-1 to TRBJ2-2; weak D call: TRBD1 (6 bases). The CDR3 spans 12 residues. Between the trimmed V and J ends, which lost 6 bases and 5 bases, there was a span of 10 bases. CDR1 and CDR2 from the germline V gene are SQVTM and ANQGSEA. CDR3 sequence reads: CSVDRGTGELFF. CDR3 DNA: TGCAGCGTGGATAGGGGGACCGGGGAGCTGTTTTTT.

The table lists this clonotype with many counts. The chain employs TRBV5-6 and TRBJ2-7; tentatively, D is TRBD2 (6 bases). The length of the CDR3 is 15 residues. Germline V gene sequence: CDR1 SGHDT, CDR2 YYEEEE. The V and J ends lost 4 bases and 4 bases respectively, with 18 bases between them. The CDR3 spells CASSPYASGSYEQYF. In nucleotides, the CDR3 is TGTGCCAGCAGCCCATATGCTTCCGGGAGTTACGAGCAGTACTTC.

The chain combines TRBV4-1 with TRBJ1-2; D is possibly TRBD1 (5 bases). CDR3 size: 15 residues. Germline values: CDR1 MGHRA, CDR2 YSYEKL. V shed 0 bases and J shed 7 bases, with 15 bases lying between them. CDR3 sequence: CASSQEGTGMGGYTF. CDR3 nucleotides: TGCGCCAGCAGCCAAGAGGGGACGGGTATGGGTGGCTACACCTTC.

This sequence joins TRBV7-6 and TRBJ2-7; TRBD1 aligns across 11 bases. V dropped 11 bases and J dropped 6; count of bases not matched to a gene: 9. The germline V gene has CDR1 SGHVS and CDR2 FNYEAQ. The CDR3 has 13 residues. CDR3 in DNA: TGTGCCCTACCCGGGACAGGGGGGGTCGAGCAGTACTTC. Its translation: CALPGTGGVEQYF.

The table lists this clonotype with many counts. This chain uses TRBV3-1 with TRBJ2-5; perhaps TRBD1 as D (6 bases). This CDR3 is built from 13 residues. Germline V gives CDR1 LGHDT, CDR2 YNNKEL (reference sequence). V was pared by 1 base and J by 7 bases, with 10 bases between. This chain's CDR3 is CASSQGTVGTQYF. CDR3 nucleotide sequence: TGTGCCAGCAGCCAAGGGACAGTGGGGACCCAGTACTTC.

In this sample, this clonotype turned up a few times. The rearrangement uses TRBV30 and TRBJ1-5; D is ambiguous. V was trimmed by 0 bases and J by 5 bases, leaving 8 bases between them. CDR3 length: 13 residues. Germline V gene lookup returns CDR1 GTSNPN and CDR2 SVGIG (reference sequence). The CDR3 protein is CAWSVGRHQPQHF. CDR3 DNA: TGTGCCTGGAGTGTTGGCAGACATCAGCCCCAGCATTTT.

The chain links TRBV4-3 to TRBJ1-5; D not resolved. The CDR3 is 17 residues long. Looked up from germline, CDR1 is LGHNA and CDR2 is YSLEER. V was clipped by 0 bases and J by 9 bases, with 21 bases between them. The CDR3 reads CASSQDLFRGPRGPQHF. CDR3 sequence (DNA): TGCGCCAGCAGCCAAGATCTCTTTCGAGGGCCTCGGGGGCCCCAGCATTTT.

The table lists this clonotype with a few counts. The gene calls are TRBV4-3 and TRBJ2-5; TRBD2 matches 7 bases. The germline gives CDR1 LGHNA, CDR2 YSLEER. J lost 6 bases, V lost 2 bases, and 18 bases had no gene match. The CDR3 spans 18 residues. The CDR3 coding sequence is TGCGCCAGCAGCCAAAGAACCCCAATGCGGGAGCCTTGGCAGACCCAGTACTTC. Protein: CASSQRTPMREPWQTQYF.

Only a few counts were recorded for this clonotype. This CDR3 reads CASSSLFSGANVLTF. CDR3 DNA sequence: TGTGCCAGCAGCTCGCTATTCTCTGGGGCCAACGTCCTGACTTTC. This sequence joins TRBV5-5 and TRBJ2-6; D gene ambiguous. This CDR3 is built from 15 residues. The germline gives CDR1 SGHKS, CDR2 YYEKEE (reference sequence). Trimming pared 3 bases from V and 0 bases from J, leaving 7 bases between.

This clonotype was counted at least ten times. The chain employs TRBV20-1 and TRBJ1-5; D is uncertain. Per the germline V gene, CDR1 is DFQATT and CDR2 is SNEGSKA (reference sequence). V lost 3 bases, J lost 3 bases, and 6 bases lay in between. This CDR3 is built from 12 residues. CDR3 sequence: CSASDPNQPQHF. CDR3 coding DNA: TGCAGTGCTAGTGATCCCAATCAGCCCCAGCATTTT.

The chain uses TRBV5-1 and TRBJ2-5, with 8 bases that match TRBD1. The CDR3 covers 15 residues. V trimming: 3 bases; J trimming: 5 bases; junction bases outside the gene matches: 9. The germline V gene has CDR1 SGHRS and CDR2 YFSETQ. CDR3 sequence: CASSYPQGAGETQYF. The CDR3 nucleotides are TGCGCCAGCAGCTACCCCCAGGGGGCGGGGGAGACCCAGTACTTC.

This chain links TRBV20-1 with TRBJ2-2; D not resolved. The CDR3 covers 15 residues. In germline, CDR1 is DFQATT, CDR2 SNEGSKA (reference sequence). V was cut by 1 base and J by 0 bases, with 9 bases left in between. Here the CDR3 reads CSARARLSNTGELFF. The DNA for the CDR3 is TGCAGTGCTAGAGCTCGGCTTTCGAACACCGGGGAGCTGTTTTTT.

In this sample, this clonotype turned up many times. This rearrangement joins TRBV27 to TRBJ2-7; 12 bases fit TRBD2. CDR3 size: 14 residues. Germline V gives CDR1 MNHEY, CDR2 SMNVEV (reference sequence). Losses at the gene ends were 8 bases for V and 4 bases for J; bases not matched to a gene: 6. CDR3 DNA sequence: TGTGCCAGCGCAAGGACTAGCGGGGCATACGAGCAGTACTTC. Encoded protein: CASARTSGAYEQYF.

This clonotype was found many times. The rearrangement uses TRBV12-3 or TRBV12-4 and TRBJ2-5, with D unresolved. This CDR3 contains 14 residues. Trimming removed 6 bases from V and 0 bases from J, with 11 bases in between. The CDR3 DNA reads as TGTGCCAGCAGCGGACCCGCTTACCAAGAGACCCAGTACTTC. Its translation: CASSGPAYQETQYF.

Ten or more counts support this clonotype. The chain couples TRBV7-2 to TRBJ2-7; 9 nucleotides agree with TRBD1. Germline V gene data show CDR1 as SGHTA and CDR2 as FQGNSA. The CDR3 is made up of 14 amino acids. After removal of 6 bases from V and 1 base from J, the junction contained 4 bases not matched to a gene. CDR3 DNA sequence: TGTGCCAGCAGATCCGGGACAGGGTCCTACGAGCAGTACTTC. This sequence encodes CASRSGTGSYEQYF.

V gene TRBV10-3 combines with J gene TRBJ2-5; 8 positions agree with TRBD1. V lost 3 bases, J lost 5 bases, and 14 bases stayed unmatched. The germline V gene encodes CDR1 ENHRY and CDR2 SYGVKD. The CDR3 runs 17 residues. The CDR3 loop reads CAISENPQGALGETQYF. The CDR3 DNA reads as TGTGCCATCAGTGAAAACCCCCAGGGGGCGCTGGGGGAGACCCAGTACTTC.

This clonotype appeared many times. Since a much larger clone is just one base distant, this may be a read error. The chain joins TRBV11-1 to TRBJ2-5, with D uncertain. The length of the CDR3 is 12 residues. V gave up 2 bases and J gave up 1 base, with 2 bases separating them. Germline values: CDR1 SGHAT, CDR2 FQDESV (reference sequence). CDR3 sequence: CASSLTQETQYF. CDR3 sequence (DNA): TGTGCCAGCAGCTTAACCCAAGAGACCCAGTACTTC.

This chain uses TRBV18 with TRBJ1-1; D gene ambiguous. Germline CDR1 reads KGHSH; CDR2 reads LQKENI. This CDR3 region has 11 residues. V was shortened by 6 bases and J by 0 bases, with 2 bases between the two germline ends. This chain's CDR3 is CASSMNTEAFF. The CDR3 DNA is TGTGCCAGCTCGATGAACACTGAAGCTTTCTTT.

The chain joins TRBV20-1 to TRBJ1-5; D remains ambiguous. The CDR3 spans 12 residues. Germline V lookup: CDR1 DFQATT, CDR2 SNEGSKA (reference sequence). Between the trimmed V and J ends, which lost 6 bases and 2 bases, there was a span of 8 bases. Written as DNA, the CDR3 is TGCAGTGCCAGCCGGGGCAATCAGCCCCAGCATTTT. Residues: CSASRGNQPQHF.

This clonotype was found a few times. The chain is built from TRBV15 and TRBJ1-5; possibly TRBD1 for D (6 bases). Looked up from germline, CDR1 is LNHNV and CDR2 is YYDKDF (reference sequence). This CDR3 region has 15 residues. Trimming took off 0 bases at V and 7 bases at J, with 13 bases between the two ends. CDR3: CATSRDRDTRQPQHF. The CDR3 DNA is TGTGCCACCAGCAGAGACCGGGACACAAGGCAGCCCCAGCATTTT.

V gene TRBV7-2 combines with J gene TRBJ2-1; D is uncertain. V gave up 2 bases and J gave up 3 bases, with 5 bases separating them. CDR1 and CDR2 from the germline V gene are SGHTA and FQGNSA. The CDR3 is 13 residues long. The CDR3 DNA follows: TGTGCCAGCAGCTTACACCTCTACAATGAGCAGTTCTTC. Translated: CASSLHLYNEQFF.

V is TRBV30 and J is TRBJ2-7; D is possibly TRBD1 (6 bases). Germline V lookup: CDR1 GTSNPN, CDR2 SVGIG (reference sequence). CDR3 length: 13 amino acids. V lost 3 bases and J lost 3, with 12 bases in between. Written as DNA, the CDR3 is TGTGCCTGGAGCCAGGGGTATGGCTACGAGCAGTACTTC. The encoded protein is CAWSQGYGYEQYF.

The sample holds one count of this clonotype. The chain couples TRBV7-9 to TRBJ2-2; D uncertain. CDR1 and CDR2 from the germline V gene are SEHNR and FQNEAQ (reference sequence). The CDR3 spans 15 residues. V was shortened by 2 bases and J by 4 bases, with 11 bases between the two germline ends. Here the CDR3 reads CASSLRLDLTGELFF. The CDR3 DNA reads as TGTGCCAGCAGCTTACGTCTAGACCTCACCGGGGAGCTGTTTTTT. Full variable domain (outside the CDR3, taken from reference TRBV7-9 and TRBJ2-2): DTGVSQNPRHKITKRGQNVTFRCDPISEHNRLYWYRQTLGQGPEFLTYFQNEAQLEKSRLLSDRFSAERPKGSFSTLEIQRTEQGDSAMYLCASSLRLDLTGELFFGEGSRLTVL.

This clonotype has at least ten counts. This chain connects TRBV2 to TRBJ2-7; D possibly uses TRBD1 or TRBD2 (7 bases each). The CDR3 contains 13 residues. Looked up from germline, CDR1 is SNHLY and CDR2 is FYNNEI. V was shortened by 8 bases and J by 2 bases, with 13 bases between the two germline ends. The CDR3 protein is CASGEGAAYEQYF. In nucleotides, the CDR3 is TGTGCCAGCGGGGAGGGGGCGGCCTACGAGCAGTACTTC.

In its sample, this clonotype was seen once. A much more abundant neighbour one base away suggests this may be a read error. The CDR3 reads CASSYPPGPGQYF. The DNA of the CDR3 is TGTGCCAGCAGTTACCCCCCCGGGCCGGGGCAGTACTTC. The chain couples TRBV6-5 to TRBJ2-7; no clear D gene. Germline-derived CDR1 and CDR2 are MNHEY and SVGAGI. V lost 2 bases to trimming and J lost 9 bases, with 14 bases between them. This CDR3 is 13 amino acids long.

The gene calls are TRBV20-1 and TRBJ2-3, with D unclear. Trimming took off 6 bases at V and 1 base at J, with 17 bases between the two ends. The CDR3 totals 15 residues. CDR1 and CDR2 from the germline V gene are DFQATT and SNEGSKA (reference sequence). CDR3 loop: CSAFYPGSRTDTQYF. In nucleotides, the CDR3 is TGCAGTGCATTTTATCCAGGATCCCGCACAGATACGCAGTATTTT.

This clonotype was detected only a few times. This sequence joins TRBV13 and TRBJ1-3; D is ambiguous. Germline V gene lookup returns CDR1 PRHDT and CDR2 FYEKMQ (reference sequence). The CDR3 contains 15 residues. The V end was cut by 4 bases, the J end by 2 bases, with 12 bases between. This CDR3 is CASSSPERTGNTIYF. The CDR3 DNA is TGTGCCAGCAGCTCACCTGAGAGGACTGGAAACACCATATATTTT.

In its sample, this clonotype was seen a few times. The chain carries TRBV27 and TRBJ2-2; D is possibly TRBD1 or TRBD2 (5 bases each). This CDR3 contains 16 residues. V lost 1 base and J 0 bases, leaving 9 bases between the germline ends. Germline assignment: CDR1 MNHEY and CDR2 SMNVEV (reference sequence). The CDR3 is CASSLLGPTNTGELFF. Written as DNA, the CDR3 is TGTGCCAGCAGTTTATTGGGACCCACGAACACCGGGGAGCTGTTTTTT.

The chain is built from TRBV7-9 and TRBJ2-5, with 11 bases identical to TRBD2. The CDR3 covers 17 residues. Germline CDR1 is SEHNR and CDR2 is FQNEAQ (reference sequence). Trimming removed 5 bases from V and 5 bases from J; junction bases left unmatched: 13. In DNA form, the CDR3 reads TGTGCCAGCAGCCCGCGACTAGCGGGAAGGTCGGCGGAGACCCAGTACTTC. Its translation: CASSPRLAGRSAETQYF.

The sample holds many counts of this clonotype. The chain uses TRBV7-9 and TRBJ2-7, with D possibly being TRBD1 (5 bases). The CDR3 runs to 14 residues. Germline assignment: CDR1 SEHNR and CDR2 FQNEAQ (reference sequence). The V gene lost 5 bases and the J gene lost 3 bases, with 14 bases spanning the gap. This chain's CDR3 is CASSLPSQGYEQYF. DNA for the CDR3: TGTGCCAGCAGCCTTCCCTCCCAGGGCTACGAGCAGTACTTC.

This clonotype has only a few counts. The chain joins TRBV28 to TRBJ2-2; 14 nucleotides agree with TRBD2. CDR3 length: 19 amino acids. Germline V gene lookup returns CDR1 MDHEN and CDR2 SYDVKM. The V and J ends lost 6 bases and 3 bases, in that order; junction bases with no gene match: 12. CDR3 nucleotides: TGTGCCAGCAGCGAACCGGGACTAGCGGGAGTAAAGGACACCGGGGAGCTGTTTTTT. Translated, it gives CASSEPGLAGVKDTGELFF.